A single sample gave rise to the 26 T cell receptor beta chains below, sequenced in a study of response to subunit inactivated influenza vaccine. TCRdb used MiXCR to reprocess the RT-PCR reads, holding one entry per CDR3 protein. Among hundreds of thousands of distinct CDR3 sequences, 7.6% were seen once, and the ten largest hold 10% to 15%. The specimen was PBMCs from blood, collected less than 25 months after vaccination. The receptors were sampled from a man in his fifties or sixties who received an inactivated influenza vaccine.

This clonotype was counted a few times. The CDR3 bases are TGTGCCAGCAGCTTAGACGGGACTAGTATCAACGAGCAGTACTTC. It codes for CASSLDGTSINEQYF. The chain couples TRBV7-2 to TRBJ2-7; 8 bases agree with TRBD2. V was pared by 1 base and J by 5 bases, with 7 bases of the junction left unmatched. Per the germline V gene, CDR1 is SGHTA and CDR2 is FQGNSA. This CDR3 comprises 15 residues. Looking up the rest from reference TRBV7-2 and TRBJ2-7 gives the full variable domain: GAGVSQSPSNKVTEKGKDVELRCDPISGHTALYWYRQSLGQGLEFLIYFQGNSAPDKSGLPSDRFSAERTGGSVSTLTIQRTQQEDSAVYLCASSLDGTSINEQYFGPGTRLTVT.

This clonotype showed up just a few times. DNA of the CDR3: TGCGCCAGCAGGGAGTACTCCTACAATGAGCAGTTCTTC. Its translation is CASREYSYNEQFF. V gene TRBV5-1 combines with J gene TRBJ2-1; unclear D gene. The CDR3 is made up of 13 amino acids. V was cut by 5 bases and J by 0 bases, with 6 bases left in between. CDR1 SGHRS and CDR2 YFSETQ come from the germline V gene.

V is TRBV7-3 and J is TRBJ2-5; possible D gene TRBD1, 5 bases. Deletions cut 4 bases from V and 3 bases from J, with 18 bases between. The germline CDR1 and CDR2 sequences are SGHTA and FQGTGA. The CDR3 length is 16 residues. The CDR3 protein is CASSCRKGLGKETQYF. Here the CDR3 DNA reads TGTGCCAGCAGCTGCCGGAAGGGGTTGGGCAAAGAGACCCAGTACTTC.

This clonotype was counted many times. This rearrangement joins TRBV4-3 to TRBJ2-5, with 7 nucleotides matching TRBD1. Germline-derived CDR1 and CDR2 are LGHNA and YSLEER. CDR3 length equals 18 residues. The J segment lost 2 bases and the V segment lost 0 bases, leaving 12 bases of the junction unmatched. Here the CDR3 DNA reads TGCGCCAGCAGCCAAGAAGTTATTGGAACAGGGGATCAAGAGACCCAGTACTTC. It yields the protein CASSQEVIGTGDQETQYF.

The table lists this clonotype with a few counts. The chain combines TRBV5-1 with TRBJ2-5; 9 bases line up with TRBD1. CDR3 length: 16 residues. In germline, CDR1 is SGHRS, CDR2 YFSETQ. J lost 5 bases, V lost 2 bases, and 10 bases had no gene match. The CDR3 nucleotides read TGCGCCAGCAGCTTTAGGACAGGGGTCTCGTGGGAGACCCAGTACTTC. It codes for CASSFRTGVSWETQYF.

This chain links TRBV7-2 with TRBJ2-1, with D uncertain. This CDR3 has 13 amino acids. Germline V CDR1 and CDR2: SGHTA, FQGNSA. The V gene lost 5 bases and the J gene lost 4 bases, with 9 bases spanning the gap. In nucleotides, the CDR3 is TGTGCCAGCAGCCCCGCCTTGTACAATGAGCAGTTCTTC. It codes for CASSPALYNEQFF. Looking up the rest from reference TRBV7-2 and TRBJ2-1 gives the full variable domain: GAGVSQSPSNKVTEKGKDVELRCDPISGHTALYWYRQSLGQGLEFLIYFQGNSAPDKSGLPSDRFSAERTGGSVSTLTIQRTQQEDSAVYLCASSPALYNEQFFGPGTRLTVL.

This clonotype showed up just a few times. The chain recombines TRBV3-1 with TRBJ2-7; a possible D gene is TRBD2 (6 bases). The CDR3 runs to 17 residues. From germline, CDR1 is LGHDT and CDR2 YNNKEL (reference sequence). V was trimmed by 0 bases and J by 4 bases, leaving 19 bases between them. The CDR3 is CASSQDNQGLGKYEQYF. The DNA for the CDR3 is TGTGCCAGCAGCCAAGATAATCAGGGACTGGGAAAGTACGAGCAGTACTTC.

This clonotype was seen ten or more times. This chain uses TRBV6-1 with TRBJ2-1; D unclear. The V end was cut by 1 base, the J end by 4 bases, with 5 bases between. The CDR3 is made up of 13 amino acids. Per the germline V gene, CDR1 is MNHNS and CDR2 is SASEGT. CDR3 sequence: CASSEGGYNEQFF. The CDR3 DNA reads TGTGCCAGCAGTGAAGGGGGTTACAATGAGCAGTTCTTC.

This clonotype was counted between two and nine times. V gene TRBV12-3 or TRBV12-4 combines with J gene TRBJ1-1; no reliable D call. Trimming removed 7 bases from V and 7 bases from J, with 7 bases in between. The CDR3 sequence is 10 residues long. CDR3 protein: CASKLGEAFF. The CDR3 DNA reads as TGTGCCAGCAAGCTCGGTGAAGCTTTCTTT.

In its sample, this clonotype was seen many times. This chain connects TRBV4-1 to TRBJ2-1, with D maybe TRBD1 (5 bases). V lost 3 bases and J lost 1, with 10 bases in between. Germline CDR1 MGHRA, CDR2 YSYEKL. CDR3 length equals 15 residues. CDR3 sequence: CASSHREGSYNEQFF. Written as DNA, the CDR3 is TGCGCCAGCAGCCACAGGGAAGGGTCCTACAATGAGCAGTTCTTC.

In its sample, this clonotype was seen many times. J is TRBJ2-1 and V is TRBV27; the D gene could be TRBD1 or TRBD2 (5 bases each). Germline lookup yields CDR1 MNHEY and CDR2 SMNVEV (reference sequence). The CDR3 runs to 14 residues. V lost 10 bases and J 12 bases, leaving 25 bases between the germline ends. CDR3 nucleotides: TGTGCCACTTCACCAGGTTTCGCCCCAGGGAGGCAGTTCTTC. Its protein product is CATSPGFAPGRQFF.

This clonotype showed up many times. This chain connects TRBV7-2 to TRBJ2-3; TRBD1 agrees at 9 bases. CDR1 and CDR2 (germline): SGHTA, FQGNSA. The CDR3 totals 15 residues. Trimming cost V 3 bases and J 5 bases; bases outside gene matches: 6. The CDR3 sequence is CASSFDRGIQDTQYF. CDR3 DNA sequence: TGTGCCAGCAGCTTTGACAGGGGGATTCAAGATACGCAGTATTTT.

The V gene is TRBV6-5, the J gene TRBJ1-2, with no clear D. Germline V gene lookup returns CDR1 MNHEY and CDR2 SVGAGI. V shed 0 bases and J shed 3 bases, with 5 bases lying between them. This CDR3 contains 13 residues. This chain's CDR3 is CASSYSGDYGYTF. Written as DNA, the CDR3 is TGTGCCAGCAGTTACTCTGGGGACTATGGCTACACCTTC.

The gene calls are TRBV11-2 and TRBJ2-3, with a tentative D call TRBD2 (7 bases). Looked up from germline, CDR1 is SGHAT and CDR2 is FQNNGV. V was clipped by 5 bases and J by 6 bases, with 18 bases between them. CDR3 length equals 15 residues. Here the CDR3 DNA reads TGTGCCAGCAGCGCGACGGGGGGCGCCACTGATACGCAGTATTTT. Protein: CASSATGGATDTQYF.

The chain carries TRBV20-1 and TRBJ1-2, with 7 bases fitting TRBD1. This CDR3 region has 13 residues. V lost 6 bases and J lost 5; bases outside the gene matches: 9. Per the germline V gene, CDR1 is DFQATT and CDR2 is SNEGSKA (reference sequence). CDR3 amino acids: CSAQLTGRYGYTF. As DNA, the CDR3 is TGCAGTGCCCAGTTGACAGGGAGGTATGGCTACACCTTC.

This clonotype was seen a few times. The chain recombines TRBV9 with TRBJ2-1; TRBD1 aligns across 10 bases. V was clipped by 2 bases and J by 0 bases; unmatched bases: 11. This CDR3 contains 19 residues. Germline loops: CDR1 SGDLS, CDR2 YYNGEE. The CDR3 coding sequence is TGTGCCAGCAGCGTTGGGACAGGGGCCCCACACTTCTCCTACAATGAGCAGTTCTTC. Translation: CASSVGTGAPHFSYNEQFF.

This clonotype occurred a few times. V gene TRBV28 combines with J gene TRBJ1-4, with D maybe TRBD1 (6 bases). Germline lookup yields CDR1 MDHEN and CDR2 SYDVKM. This CDR3 contains 16 residues. V lost 6 bases and J lost 0, with 14 bases in between. CDR3 region: CASRMQQGTTNEKLFF. In DNA form, the CDR3 reads TGTGCCAGCAGGATGCAACAGGGAACAACTAATGAAAAACTGTTTTTT.

This clonotype was detected ten times or more. CDR3 DNA sequence: TGTGCCAGCAGCTCGGCAGGACTAGCGGGGAATGAGCAGTTCTTC. It translates to CASSSAGLAGNEQFF. This rearrangement joins TRBV11-2 to TRBJ2-1; 12 nucleotides agree with TRBD2. The CDR3 consists of 15 residues. The germline V gene encodes CDR1 SGHAT and CDR2 FQNNGV. Losses at the gene ends were 4 bases for V and 7 bases for J; bases not matched to a gene: 5.

This rearrangement joins TRBV12-3 or TRBV12-4 to TRBJ1-6, with a weak D call TRBD1 (5 bases). The germline V and J ends were trimmed by 3 bases and 10 bases, with 10 bases remaining between them. This CDR3 comprises 13 residues. The DNA for the CDR3 is TGTGCCAGCAGTTTGATGGAGGGGTCACCCCTCCACTTT. Its translation: CASSLMEGSPLHF.

This clonotype was recorded many times. The chain links TRBV4-3 to TRBJ1-5, with D tentatively TRBD1 (6 bases). Trimming took off 0 bases at V and 5 bases at J, with 11 bases between the two ends. Germline V gene sequence: CDR1 LGHNA, CDR2 YSLEER. The CDR3 is 15 amino acids. The CDR3 DNA follows: TGCGCCAGCAGCCAAGATCGGGGGGCCTATCAGCCCCAGCATTTT. Residues: CASSQDRGAYQPQHF.

The chain couples TRBV4-1 to TRBJ1-2; 7 bases align to TRBD1. Germline V lookup: CDR1 MGHRA, CDR2 YSYEKL. The V segment lost 5 bases and the J segment 2 bases; nucleotides outside the gene matches: 8. This CDR3 is 15 amino acids long. CDR3 protein: CASSSRPGQNYGYTF. Here the CDR3 DNA reads TGCGCCAGCAGCTCTAGACCGGGACAGAACTATGGCTACACCTTC.

This clonotype was seen many times. J is TRBJ2-1 and V is TRBV6-6; D uncertain. The ends were cut back, 6 bases at V and 5 bases at J, with 8 bases in the middle. Germline CDR1 and CDR2: MNHNY and SVGAGI (reference sequence). The CDR3 has 12 amino acids. The chain's CDR3 is CASSRLHNEQFF. For the CDR3, the DNA is TGTGCCAGCAGCCGACTTCACAATGAGCAGTTCTTC.

In its sample, this clonotype was seen a few times. V usage is TRBV11-2 and J usage is TRBJ1-4; 9 positions match TRBD1. With 5 bases clipped from V and 10 bases from J, the junction kept 8 bases outside the gene matches. Germline-derived CDR1 and CDR2 are SGHAT and FQNNGV. The CDR3 is made up of 14 amino acids. DNA of the CDR3: TGTGCCAGCAGCCCCGGGACAGGGACAGGAAAACTGTTTTTT. As protein: CASSPGTGTGKLFF.

This clonotype has ten or more counts. The genes are TRBV29-1 and TRBJ2-4, with 9 bases fitting TRBD1. Germline CDR1 and CDR2: SQVTM and ANQGSEA. The CDR3 is 13 amino acids. Losses at the gene ends were 6 bases for V and 9 bases for J; bases not matched to a gene: 9. Here the CDR3 DNA reads TGCAGCGTCGAGGACAGGGGTGAGGGCATTCAGTACTTC. This sequence encodes CSVEDRGEGIQYF.

In the case of this clonotype: A junction end diverges from the germline sequence, so it may reflect a read error. The chain recombines TRBV27 with TRBJ1-1; D unclear. Germline V CDR1 and CDR2: MNHEY, SMNVEV (reference sequence). This CDR3 has 13 residues. The CDR3 DNA sequence: TGTGCCAGCAGCTCTTTGAAAGGGATTGAAGCTATCTTT. It specifies CASSSLKGIEAIF.

This clonotype has at least ten counts. The V gene is TRBV6-1, the J gene TRBJ1-1, with a tentative D call TRBD1 (5 bases). The V and J ends lost 0 bases and 2 bases respectively, with 16 bases between them. Germline loops: CDR1 MNHNS, CDR2 SASEGT. This CDR3 has 17 residues. Written as DNA, the CDR3 is TGTGCCAGCAGTGAAGCGCTCGGTCGGGGGATAAACACTGAAGCTTTCTTT. It codes for CASSEALGRGINTEAFF.